One and the same sample provided the 20 T cell receptor beta chains below, sequenced in a study of blood T cells in healthy people across ages. A second PCR of roughly 6 to 12 cycles used a sample-barcoded 5' primer and a J-beta primer mix. TCRdb redid the calling of the 5' RACE reads with MiXCR, one entry per CDR3 protein. The data contain around 1,700,000 distinct CDR3 sequences, 28% of them singletons. Sequenced: blood. The receptors were gathered from a woman aged 30 to 39 in good health.

The CDR3 protein is CASSLWGAGYGYTF. The DNA of the CDR3 is TGTGCCAGCAGTTTATGGGGGGCTGGCTATGGCTACACCTTC. This chain joins TRBV27 and TRBJ1-2; the D gene is possibly TRBD1 (6 bases). Trimming took off 1 base at V and 4 bases at J, with 10 bases between the two ends. This CDR3 comprises 14 residues. From germline, CDR1 is MNHEY and CDR2 SMNVEV (reference sequence).

This rearrangement joins TRBV27 to TRBJ2-1; TRBD1 matches at 11 bases. Germline assignment: CDR1 MNHEY and CDR2 SMNVEV (reference sequence). This CDR3 is 18 amino acids long. The trim removed 3 bases at V and 7 bases at J, leaving 14 bases unmatched. CDR3 DNA sequence: TGTGCCAGCAGTTTGGCCAGTCATGGACAGGGGGCAGAAAATGAGCAGTTCTTC. Protein product: CASSLASHGQGAENEQFF.

A remark on this clonotype: One end of the junction does not line up with germline, which may come from a read error. Written as DNA, the CDR3 is TGTGCCAGCAGCCCGGGGGGGCCGTCCTACAATGAGCAGTGCTTC. This sequence encodes CASSPGGPSYNEQCF. The V call is TRBV28, the J call TRBJ2-1; 8 nucleotides match TRBD2. Per germline, CDR1 MDHEN and CDR2 SYDVKM. There are 15 residues in the CDR3.

Of note for this clonotype: This may be a read error: a much more frequent sequence differs by one nucleotide. It is likely a read error, because the conserved phenylalanine at the end of the CDR3 is missing. The chain combines TRBV12-3 or TRBV12-4 with TRBJ2-7, with D tentatively TRBD2 (5 bases). V shed 5 bases and J shed 6 bases, with 11 bases lying between them. The CDR3 is made up of 12 amino acids. For the CDR3, the DNA is TGTGCCAGCAGTCCGGACTGGAGCGAGCAGTACTGC. As protein: CASSPDWSEQYC.

At least ten counts were recorded for this clonotype. J is TRBJ1-1 and V is TRBV5-1; no definite D call. This CDR3 is built from 14 residues. V was pared by 0 bases and J by 0 bases, with 6 bases between. Per the germline V gene, CDR1 is SGHRS and CDR2 is YFSETQ. The CDR3 DNA reads as TGCGCCAGCAGCTTGGATGGCATGAACACTGAAGCTTTCTTT. This gives the protein CASSLDGMNTEAFF. The whole variable domain, remainder taken from reference TRBV5-1 and TRBJ1-1, is KAGVTQTPRYLIKTRGQQVTLSCSPISGHRSVSWYQQTPGQGLQFLFEYFSETQRNKGNFPGRFSGRQFSNSRSEMNVSTLELGDSALYLCASSLDGMNTEAFFGQGTRLTVV.

V is TRBV3-1 and J is TRBJ2-2, with D unclear. This CDR3 spans 13 amino acids. The ends were cut back, 8 bases at V and 0 bases at J, with 7 bases in the middle. Germline V gene lookup returns CDR1 LGHDT and CDR2 YNNKEL (reference sequence). The CDR3 sequence is CASDTANTGELFF. The CDR3 nucleotides read TGTGCCAGCGATACCGCGAACACCGGGGAGCTGTTTTTT.

This clonotype was observed many times. As DNA, the CDR3 is TGTGCCAGCAGTGGGACAGGGTTGACCTACGAGCAGTACTTC. Amino acid sequence: CASSGTGLTYEQYF. The chain uses TRBV6-6 and TRBJ2-7, with 9 bases identical to TRBD1. CDR1 MNHNY and CDR2 SVGAGI come from the germline V gene (reference sequence). The CDR3 has 14 amino acids. The junction had 4 bases not matched to a gene; V was cut back by 5 bases and J by 2 bases.

V usage is TRBV5-1 and J usage is TRBJ1-2; D perhaps matches TRBD1 (6 bases). Trimming removed 0 bases at V and 4 bases at J, with 10 bases between. Per germline, CDR1 SGHRS and CDR2 YFSETQ. The CDR3 sequence is 14 residues long. Here the CDR3 reads CASSLGDTVYGYTF. CDR3 nucleotide sequence: TGCGCCAGCAGCTTGGGGGACACGGTCTATGGCTACACCTTC.

This clonotype appeared a few times. The chain carries TRBV24-1 and TRBJ2-5; D call uncertain. Germline lookup yields CDR1 KGHDR and CDR2 SFDVKD. The V end was cut by 4 bases, the J end by 3 bases, with 14 bases between. The CDR3 contains 15 residues. Here the CDR3 DNA reads TGTGCCACCAGTGAATCAAAACAGTTCAAAGAGACCCAGTACTTC. Translation gives CATSESKQFKETQYF.

This clonotype was counted many times. The chain carries TRBV2 and TRBJ2-3; the D gene could be TRBD1 or TRBD2 (6 bases each). The CDR3 extends over 14 amino acids. Trimming cost V 2 bases and J 6 bases, with 12 bases left between them. Germline V gene sequence: CDR1 SNHLY, CDR2 FYNNEI. CDR3 sequence reads: CASSETVGGDTQYF. DNA for the CDR3: TGTGCCAGCAGTGAAACCGTCGGGGGCGATACGCAGTATTTT.

The J gene is TRBJ2-3, the V gene TRBV4-1, with a possible D match to TRBD2 (6 bases). The germline gives CDR1 MGHRA, CDR2 YSYEKL. V lost 4 bases and J lost 1, with 24 bases in between. The CDR3 runs 19 residues. CDR3 nucleotides: TGCGCCAGCAGCCGACTGGGACTTAGCTGTCATGGCCGCACAGATACGCAGTATTTT. It specifies CASSRLGLSCHGRTDTQYF.

Of note for this clonotype: One end of the junction fails to match germline, which may point to a read error. V and J are TRBV5-5 and TRBJ2-7, with D maybe TRBD2 (5 bases). The germline V gene encodes CDR1 SGHKS and CDR2 YYEKEE (reference sequence). The CDR3 extends over 15 amino acids. Here the CDR3 DNA reads TGTGTCAGCAGCCCCGATATAAAGCGGATCTATGAGCAGTACTTC. Translated: CVSSPDIKRIYEQYF.

The J gene is TRBJ1-1, the V gene TRBV29-1; 10 bases are shared with TRBD1. The CDR3 spans 14 residues. V trimming: 6 bases; J trimming: 3 bases; junction bases outside the gene matches: 7. Germline V gene sequence: CDR1 SQVTM, CDR2 ANQGSEA. CDR3 bases: TGCAGCGTGTCGGGACAGGGGTCGGACACTGAAGCTTTCTTT. It translates to CSVSGQGSDTEAFF. Drawing the rest from reference TRBV29-1 and TRBJ1-1, the complete variable domain is SAVISQKPSRDICQRGTSLTIQCQVDSQVTMMFWYRQQPGQSLTLIATANQGSEATYESGFVIDKFPISRPNLTFSTLTVSNMSPEDSSIYLCSVSGQGSDTEAFFGQGTRLTVV.

The chain uses TRBV12-3 or TRBV12-4 and TRBJ1-4, with a tentative D call TRBD1 (5 bases). The V end lost 6 bases, the J end lost 8 bases, and 13 bases lay between the germline ends. The CDR3 totals 13 residues. The CDR3 reads CASSLMEGEKLFF. For the CDR3, the DNA is TGTGCCAGCAGCCTGATGGAGGGGGAAAAACTGTTTTTT.

This clonotype was observed a few times. This chain joins TRBV7-2 and TRBJ1-2, with a weak D call TRBD1 (5 bases). Looked up from germline, CDR1 is SGHTA and CDR2 is FQGNSA. The CDR3 has 15 residues. Deletions cut 2 bases from V and 4 bases from J, with 14 bases between. The CDR3 here is CASSLRGGSLYGYTF. In DNA, the CDR3 is TGTGCCAGCAGCTTACGGGGGGGAAGTCTCTATGGCTACACCTTC.

This clonotype was found a few times. The V call is TRBV6-6, the J call TRBJ1-1; D uncertain. Germline V gene data show CDR1 as MNHNY and CDR2 as SVGAGI (reference sequence). The CDR3 spans 14 residues. Between the trimmed V and J ends, which lost 7 bases and 0 bases, there was a span of 12 bases. CDR3 nucleotides: TGTGCCAGCACCTGGAGGGATTTGAACACTGAAGCTTTCTTT. It translates to CASTWRDLNTEAFF.

This clonotype came up once. The chain is built from TRBV12-3 or TRBV12-4 and TRBJ2-1; D might be TRBD2 (7 bases). Trimming pared 6 bases from V and 8 bases from J, leaving 17 bases between. There are 14 residues in the CDR3. In DNA, the CDR3 is TGTGCCAGCAGCCCTAGGGGGAGGGCCGATGAGCAGTTCTTC. Its translation: CASSPRGRADEQFF.

V gene TRBV2 combines with J gene TRBJ2-3; D perhaps matches TRBD2 (6 bases). This CDR3 region has 12 residues. Germline V CDR1 and CDR2: SNHLY, FYNNEI. V dropped 4 bases and J dropped 11 bases, with 13 bases sitting between them. CDR3 nucleotide sequence: TGTGCCAGCAGTGTAGGGACTCTTATGCAGTATTTT. Amino acid sequence: CASSVGTLMQYF.

This clonotype was counted only a few times. The chain uses TRBV7-2 and TRBJ2-3; no clear D gene. CDR3 size: 12 residues. The V gene lost 0 bases and the J gene lost 6 bases, with 4 bases spanning the gap. CDR1 and CDR2 from the germline V gene are SGHTA and FQGNSA. The CDR3 coding sequence is TGTGCCAGCAGCTTAGCGTATGATACGCAGTATTTT. The encoded protein is CASSLAYDTQYF.

This clonotype has more than one count but fewer than ten. The rearrangement uses TRBV6-2 or TRBV6-3 and TRBJ2-1; the D gene is possibly TRBD2 (6 bases). This CDR3 spans 16 amino acids. CDR1 is MNHEY, CDR2 SVGEGT, per germline. V lost 0 bases and J lost 7, with 16 bases in between. CDR3 region: CASSYSPGDLLNEQFF. The CDR3 nucleotides read TGTGCCAGCAGTTACTCCCCGGGGGATTTGTTGAATGAGCAGTTCTTC.